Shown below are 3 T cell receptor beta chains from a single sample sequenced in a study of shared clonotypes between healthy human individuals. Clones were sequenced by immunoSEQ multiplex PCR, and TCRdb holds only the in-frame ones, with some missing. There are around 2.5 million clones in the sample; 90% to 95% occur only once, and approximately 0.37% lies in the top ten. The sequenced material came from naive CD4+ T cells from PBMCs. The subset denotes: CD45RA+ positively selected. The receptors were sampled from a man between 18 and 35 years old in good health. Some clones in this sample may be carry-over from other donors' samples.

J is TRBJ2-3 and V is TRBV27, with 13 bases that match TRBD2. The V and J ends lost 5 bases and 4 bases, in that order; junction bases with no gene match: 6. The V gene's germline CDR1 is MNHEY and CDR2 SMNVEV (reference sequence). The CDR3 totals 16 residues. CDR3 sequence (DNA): TGTGCCAGCAGTCCGATACTAGCGGGAGGGCCAGATACGCAGTATTTT. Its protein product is CASSPILAGGPDTQYF.

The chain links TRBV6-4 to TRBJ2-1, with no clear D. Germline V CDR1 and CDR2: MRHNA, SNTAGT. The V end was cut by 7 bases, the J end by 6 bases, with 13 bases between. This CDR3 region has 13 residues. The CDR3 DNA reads TGTGCCAGCAACCCAGGTTGGGGCAATGAGCAGTTCTTC. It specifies CASNPGWGNEQFF.

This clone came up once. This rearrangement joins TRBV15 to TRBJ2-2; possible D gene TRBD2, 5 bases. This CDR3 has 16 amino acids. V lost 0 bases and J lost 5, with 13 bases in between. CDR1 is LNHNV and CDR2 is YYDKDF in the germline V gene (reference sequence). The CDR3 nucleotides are TGTGCCACCAGCAGAGATCAAGGAGGAATAACCGGGGAGCTGTTTTTT. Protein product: CATSRDQGGITGELFF.